These T cell receptor beta chains were read from a single sample in a study of cytomegalovirus exposure and HLA in healthy donors. Libraries were prepared by immunoSEQ multiplex PCR; TCRdb keeps only in-frame clonotypes and omits some of them. The sample lists 150,000 or so clones, 60% to 85% occurring once. The sequenced sample was PBMCs. These receptor sequences come from a woman aged 45 to 65 in good health and CMV-seropositive. CDR3s include the opening cysteine and the closing phenylalanine or tryptophan. Each record gives: clone size, V gene, D gene, J gene, CDR3 protein, CDR3 DNA. A D gene is named only where the DNA matches it firmly. Part of the rows lack a size; the others show once, few, many or a class for expanded clones.

clone_size: -
v_call: TRBV27
d_call: -
j_call: TRBJ1-2
cdr3_aa: CASSSGSLLGGYTF
cdr3_nt: TGTGCCAGCAGTTCCGGGTCTCTCCTCGGTGGCTACACCTTC

clone_size: once
v_call: TRBV7-3
d_call: TRBD1
j_call: TRBJ2-2
cdr3_aa: CASSVTGQGELFF
cdr3_nt: TGTGCCAGCAGCGTGACAGGGCAGGGGGAGCTGTTTTTT

clone_size: few
v_call: TRBV11-2
d_call: -
j_call: TRBJ1-1
cdr3_aa: CASSLERNTEAFF
cdr3_nt: TGTGCCAGCAGCTTAGAGAGGAACACTGAAGCTTTCTTT

clone_size: -
v_call: TRBV6-6
d_call: -
j_call: TRBJ2-5
cdr3_aa: CAAMKGTLQETQYF
cdr3_nt: TGTGCCGCGATGAAAGGGACATTGCAAGAGACCCAGTACTTC

clone_size: -
v_call: TRBV18
d_call: TRBD1
j_call: TRBJ1-1
cdr3_aa: CASYQGADTEAFF
cdr3_nt: TGTGCCAGCTACCAGGGGGCTGACACTGAAGCTTTCTTT

clone_size: once
v_call: TRBV7-9
d_call: -
j_call: TRBJ2-1
cdr3_aa: CASSLVANEQFF
cdr3_nt: TGTGCCAGCAGCTTAGTAGCAAATGAGCAGTTCTTC

clone_size: -
v_call: TRBV30
d_call: TRBD2
j_call: TRBJ2-3
cdr3_aa: CAWSRLAGDITDTQYF
cdr3_nt: TGTGCCTGGAGTAGACTAGCGGGAGACATCACAGATACGCAGTATTTT

clone_size: -
v_call: TRBV18
d_call: -
j_call: TRBJ2-2
cdr3_aa: CASSLQGTGELFF
cdr3_nt: TGTGCCAGCTCGCTACAGGGCACCGGGGAGCTGTTTTTT

clone_size: -
v_call: TRBV6-1
d_call: TRBD1
j_call: TRBJ2-3
cdr3_aa: CASSTDRETDTQYF
cdr3_nt: TGTGCCAGCAGTACGGACAGGGAAACAGATACGCAGTATTTT

clone_size: -
v_call: TRBV4-3
d_call: -
j_call: TRBJ1-5
cdr3_aa: CASSQDLGRNQPQHF
cdr3_nt: TGCGCCAGCAGCCAAGATTTGGGCAGAAATCAGCCCCAGCATTTT

clone_size: -
v_call: TRBV7-2
d_call: -
j_call: TRBJ2-5
cdr3_aa: CASSWGQAETQYF
cdr3_nt: TGTGCCAGCAGCTGGGGACAAGCGGAGACCCAGTACTTC

clone_size: -
v_call: TRBV5-1
d_call: -
j_call: TRBJ2-1
cdr3_aa: CASSSDPGPYNEQFF
cdr3_nt: TGCGCCAGCAGCTCTGACCCGGGTCCCTACAATGAGCAGTTCTTC

clone_size: -
v_call: TRBV4-2
d_call: TRBD2
j_call: TRBJ2-5
cdr3_aa: CASSPGTSGGDAYQETQYF
cdr3_nt: TGTGCCAGCAGCCCCGGGACTAGCGGGGGTGATGCCTACCAAGAGACCCAGTACTTC

clone_size: -
v_call: TRBV15
d_call: -
j_call: TRBJ2-5
cdr3_aa: CATSRDLQETQYF
cdr3_nt: TGTGCCACCAGCAGAGATCTGCAAGAGACCCAGTACTTC

clone_size: -
v_call: TRBV19
d_call: -
j_call: TRBJ1-2
cdr3_aa: CASSNRTPYGYTF
cdr3_nt: TGTGCCAGTAGCAATCGGACACCCTATGGCTACACCTTC

clone_size: -
v_call: TRBV11-2
d_call: TRBD1
j_call: TRBJ1-4
cdr3_aa: CASSFSGQGFEKLFF
cdr3_nt: TGTGCCAGCAGCTTCTCGGGACAGGGGTTTGAAAAACTGTTTTTT

clone_size: -
v_call: TRBV4-3
d_call: -
j_call: TRBJ1-2
cdr3_aa: CASSQGRGGNYGYTF
cdr3_nt: TGCGCCAGCAGCCAAGGCCGCGGGGGAAACTATGGCTACACCTTC

clone_size: few
v_call: TRBV5-4
d_call: -
j_call: TRBJ1-6
cdr3_aa: CASSGRGSYNSPLHF
cdr3_nt: TGTGCCAGCAGCGGGAGGGGGTCCTATAATTCACCCCTCCACTTT

clone_size: -
v_call: TRBV5-1
d_call: -
j_call: TRBJ1-2
cdr3_aa: CASSLASPSYGYTF
cdr3_nt: TGCGCCAGCAGCTTGGCTTCACCGAGCTATGGCTACACCTTC

clone_size: -
v_call: TRBV28
d_call: -
j_call: TRBJ1-2
cdr3_aa: CASSTSTVMFYGYTF
cdr3_nt: TGTGCCAGCAGTACATCGACAGTGATGTTCTATGGCTACACCTTC

clone_size: -
v_call: TRBV11-2
d_call: TRBD1
j_call: TRBJ1-2
cdr3_aa: CASSLGTGGYGYTF
cdr3_nt: TGTGCCAGCAGCTTGGGCACAGGGGGCTATGGCTACACCTTC

clone_size: -
v_call: TRBV18
d_call: -
j_call: TRBJ2-7
cdr3_aa: CASSPGTGPATYEQYF
cdr3_nt: TGTGCCAGCTCACCGGGCACAGGTCCGGCTACCTACGAGCAGTACTTC